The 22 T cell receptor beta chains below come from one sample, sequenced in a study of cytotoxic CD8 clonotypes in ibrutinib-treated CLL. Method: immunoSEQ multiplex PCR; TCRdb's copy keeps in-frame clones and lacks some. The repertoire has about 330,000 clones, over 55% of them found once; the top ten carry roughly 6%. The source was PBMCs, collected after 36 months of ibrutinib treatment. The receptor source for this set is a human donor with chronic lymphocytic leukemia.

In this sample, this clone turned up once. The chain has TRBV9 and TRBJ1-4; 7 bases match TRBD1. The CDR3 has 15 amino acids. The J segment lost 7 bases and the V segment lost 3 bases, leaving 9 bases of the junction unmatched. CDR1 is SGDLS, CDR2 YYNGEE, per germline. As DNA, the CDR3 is TGTGCCAGCAGCGCGGGACAGCTCTGGGTTGAAAAACTGTTTTTT. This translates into CASSAGQLWVEKLFF. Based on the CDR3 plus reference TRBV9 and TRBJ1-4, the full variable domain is DSGVTQTPKHLITATGQRVTLRCSPRSGDLSVYWYQQSLDQGLQFLIQYYNGEERAKGNILERFSAQQFPDLHSELNLSSLELGDSALYFCASSAGQLWVEKLFFGSGTQLSVL.

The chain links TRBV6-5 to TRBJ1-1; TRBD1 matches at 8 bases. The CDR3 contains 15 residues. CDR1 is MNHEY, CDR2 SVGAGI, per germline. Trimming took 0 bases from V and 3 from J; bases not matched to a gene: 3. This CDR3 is CASSYSWDRYTEAFF. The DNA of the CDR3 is TGTGCCAGCAGTTACTCGTGGGACAGGTACACTGAAGCTTTCTTT.

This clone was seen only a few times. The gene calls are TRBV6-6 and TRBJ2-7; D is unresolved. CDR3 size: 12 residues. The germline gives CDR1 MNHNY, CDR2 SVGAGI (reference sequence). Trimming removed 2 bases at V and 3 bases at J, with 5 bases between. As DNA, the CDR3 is TGTGCCAGCAGTTACCCGCGCTACGAGCAGTACTTC. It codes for CASSYPRYEQYF.

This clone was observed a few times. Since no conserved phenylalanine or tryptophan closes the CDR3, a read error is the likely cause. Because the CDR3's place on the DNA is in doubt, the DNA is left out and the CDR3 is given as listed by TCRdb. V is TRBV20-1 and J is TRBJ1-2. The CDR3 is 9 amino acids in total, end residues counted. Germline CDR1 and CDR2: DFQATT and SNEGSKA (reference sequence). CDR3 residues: CSARGGEQI.

For the CDR3, the DNA is TGTGCCAGCAGCTTACTCCCGGGGTATCCGGATTACGAGCAGTACTTC. This codes for CASSLLPGYPDYEQYF. The V and J genes are TRBV7-9 and TRBJ2-7, with D perhaps matching TRBD2 (5 bases). CDR1 is SEHNR, CDR2 FQNEAQ, per germline (reference sequence). This CDR3 has 16 amino acids. V shed 2 bases and J shed 4 bases, with 18 bases lying between them.

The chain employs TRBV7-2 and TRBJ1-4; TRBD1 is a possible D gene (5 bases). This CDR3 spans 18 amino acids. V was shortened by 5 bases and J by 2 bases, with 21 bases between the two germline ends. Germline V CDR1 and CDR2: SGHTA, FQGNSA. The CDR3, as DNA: TGTGCCAGCAGCCCGGGGGAGGGGAAGTGGCAGACTAATGAAAAACTGTTTTTT. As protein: CASSPGEGKWQTNEKLFF.

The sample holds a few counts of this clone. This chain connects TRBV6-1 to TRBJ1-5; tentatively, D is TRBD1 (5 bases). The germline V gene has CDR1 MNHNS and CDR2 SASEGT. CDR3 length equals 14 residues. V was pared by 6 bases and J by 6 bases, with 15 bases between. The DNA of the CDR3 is TGTGCCAGCAGCGCAACAATAGGGGTTCAGCCCCAGCATTTT. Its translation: CASSATIGVQPQHF.

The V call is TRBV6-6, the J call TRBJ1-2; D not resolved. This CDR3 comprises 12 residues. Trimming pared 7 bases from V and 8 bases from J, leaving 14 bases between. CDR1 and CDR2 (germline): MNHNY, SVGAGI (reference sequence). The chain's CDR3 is CASTPLGRGYTF. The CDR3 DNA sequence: TGTGCCAGCACTCCCTTAGGTCGCGGCTACACCTTC.

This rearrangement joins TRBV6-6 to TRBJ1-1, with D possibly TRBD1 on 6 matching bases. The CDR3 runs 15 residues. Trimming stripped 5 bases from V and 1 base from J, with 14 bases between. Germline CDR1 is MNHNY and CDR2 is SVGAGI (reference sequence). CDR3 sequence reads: CASSRTGLGNTEAFF. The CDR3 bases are TGTGCCAGCAGTCGCACAGGGTTGGGGAACACTGAAGCTTTCTTT.

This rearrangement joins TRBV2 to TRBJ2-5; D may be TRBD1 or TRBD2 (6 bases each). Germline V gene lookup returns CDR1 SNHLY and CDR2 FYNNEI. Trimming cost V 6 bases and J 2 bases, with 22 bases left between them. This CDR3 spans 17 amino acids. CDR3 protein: CASSRPRAGGTQETQYF. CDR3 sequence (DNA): TGTGCCAGCAGCCGACCTCGAGCGGGTGGGACACAAGAGACCCAGTACTTC.

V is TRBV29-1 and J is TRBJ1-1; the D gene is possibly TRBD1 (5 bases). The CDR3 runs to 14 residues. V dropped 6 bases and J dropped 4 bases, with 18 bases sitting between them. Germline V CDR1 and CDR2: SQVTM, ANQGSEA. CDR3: CSVWRGRAPTEAFF. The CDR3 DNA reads TGCAGCGTGTGGAGGGGCAGGGCGCCCACTGAAGCTTTCTTT. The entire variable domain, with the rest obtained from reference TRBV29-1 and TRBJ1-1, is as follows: SAVISQKPSRDICQRGTSLTIQCQVDSQVTMMFWYRQQPGQSLTLIATANQGSEATYESGFVIDKFPISRPNLTFSTLTVSNMSPEDSSIYLCSVWRGRAPTEAFFGQGTRLTVV.

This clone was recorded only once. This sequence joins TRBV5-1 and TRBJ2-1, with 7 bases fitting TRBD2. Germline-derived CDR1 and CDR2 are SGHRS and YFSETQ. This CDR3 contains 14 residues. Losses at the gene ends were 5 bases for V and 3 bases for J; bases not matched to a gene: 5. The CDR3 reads CASSERENYNEQFF. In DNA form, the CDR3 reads TGCGCCAGCAGTGAGCGGGAAAACTACAATGAGCAGTTCTTC.

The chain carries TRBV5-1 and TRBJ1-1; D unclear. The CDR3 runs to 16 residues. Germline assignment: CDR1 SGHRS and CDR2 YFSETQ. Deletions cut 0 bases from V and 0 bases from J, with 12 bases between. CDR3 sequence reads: CASSLEGMTLNTEAFF. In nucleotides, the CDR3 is TGCGCCAGCAGCTTGGAAGGGATGACCTTGAACACTGAAGCTTTCTTT.

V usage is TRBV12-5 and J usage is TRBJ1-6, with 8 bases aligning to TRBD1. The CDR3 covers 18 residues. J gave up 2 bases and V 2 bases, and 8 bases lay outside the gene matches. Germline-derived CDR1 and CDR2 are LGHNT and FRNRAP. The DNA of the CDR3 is TGTGCTAGTGGTTTGAACTTAGGACAGGGAACCTATAATTCACCCCTCCACTTT. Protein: CASGLNLGQGTYNSPLHF. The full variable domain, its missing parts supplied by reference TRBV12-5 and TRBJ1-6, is DARVTQTPRHKVTEMGQEVTMRCQPILGHNTVFWYRQTMMQGLELLAYFRNRAPLDDSGMPKDRFSAEMPDATLATLKIQPSEPRDSAVYFCASGLNLGQGTYNSPLHFGNGTRLTVT.

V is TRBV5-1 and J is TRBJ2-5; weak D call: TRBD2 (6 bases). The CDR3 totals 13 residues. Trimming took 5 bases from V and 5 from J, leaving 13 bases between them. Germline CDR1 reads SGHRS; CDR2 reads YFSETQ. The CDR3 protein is CASRMGGPETQYF. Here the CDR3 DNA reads TGCGCCAGCAGGATGGGGGGACCTGAGACCCAGTACTTC.

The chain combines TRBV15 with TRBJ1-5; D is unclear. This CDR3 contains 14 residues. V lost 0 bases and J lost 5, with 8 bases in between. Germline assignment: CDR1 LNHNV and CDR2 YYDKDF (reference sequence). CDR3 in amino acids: CATSRDQGYQPQHF. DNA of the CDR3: TGTGCCACCAGCAGAGATCAAGGGTATCAGCCCCAGCATTTT.

The CDR3 DNA reads as TGCAGCGTTGGGAGAGGGGACTACACCGGGGAGCTGTTTTTT. Its translation: CSVGRGDYTGELFF. The rearrangement links TRBV29-1 to TRBJ2-2; possibly TRBD2 for D (6 bases). V lost 4 bases and J 3 bases, leaving 12 bases between the germline ends. This CDR3 has 14 amino acids. The germline V gene has CDR1 SQVTM and CDR2 ANQGSEA.

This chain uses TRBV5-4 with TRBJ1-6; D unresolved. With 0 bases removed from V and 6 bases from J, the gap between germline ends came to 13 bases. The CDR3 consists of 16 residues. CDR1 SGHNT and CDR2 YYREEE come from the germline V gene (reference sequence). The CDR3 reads CASSLGFGEPNSPLHF. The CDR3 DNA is TGTGCCAGCAGCTTGGGATTCGGGGAACCTAATTCACCCCTCCACTTT.

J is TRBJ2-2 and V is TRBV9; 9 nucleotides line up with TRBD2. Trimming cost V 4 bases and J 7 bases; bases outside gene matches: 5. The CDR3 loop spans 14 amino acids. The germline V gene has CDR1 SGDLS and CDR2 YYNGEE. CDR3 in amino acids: CASSKGLANGELFF. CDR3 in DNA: TGTGCCAGCAGCAAAGGACTAGCGAACGGGGAGCTGTTTTTT. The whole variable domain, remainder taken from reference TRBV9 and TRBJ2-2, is DSGVTQTPKHLITATGQRVTLRCSPRSGDLSVYWYQQSLDQGLQFLIQYYNGEERAKGNILERFSAQQFPDLHSELNLSSLELGDSALYFCASSKGLANGELFFGEGSRLTVL.

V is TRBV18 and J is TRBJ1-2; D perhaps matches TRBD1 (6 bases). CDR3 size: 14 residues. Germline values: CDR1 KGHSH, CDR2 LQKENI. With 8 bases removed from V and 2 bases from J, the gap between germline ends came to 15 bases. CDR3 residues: CASPQGDFNYGYTF. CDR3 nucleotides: TGTGCCAGCCCACAGGGAGACTTCAACTATGGCTACACCTTC.

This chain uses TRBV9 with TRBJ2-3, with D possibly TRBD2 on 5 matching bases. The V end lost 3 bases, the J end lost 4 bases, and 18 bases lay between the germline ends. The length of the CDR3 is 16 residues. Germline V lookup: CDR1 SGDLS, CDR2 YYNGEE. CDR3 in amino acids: CASSGLLGAEPDTQYF. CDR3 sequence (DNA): TGTGCCAGCAGCGGCCTTTTGGGAGCAGAACCAGATACGCAGTATTTT.

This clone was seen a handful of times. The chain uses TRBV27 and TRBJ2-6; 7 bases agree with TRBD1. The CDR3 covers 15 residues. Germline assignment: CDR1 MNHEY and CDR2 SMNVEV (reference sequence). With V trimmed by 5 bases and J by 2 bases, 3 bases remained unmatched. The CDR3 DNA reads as TGTGCCAGCAGTCGACAGGGCCCTGGGGCCAACGTCCTGACTTTC. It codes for CASSRQGPGANVLTF.